This T cell receptor beta chain comes out of a study of blood T cells in healthy people across ages. Germline V gene data show CDR1 as DFQATT and CDR2 as SNEGSKA (reference sequence). V lost 6 bases and J 3 bases, leaving 15 bases between the germline ends. The CDR3 has 13 amino acids. The sample providers were healthy Caucasian people from Russia, aged about 6 to 95. Extractions gave at least 5.5 micrograms of total RNA per sample. Combining a sample-barcoded 5' primer with a J-beta primer mix, a second PCR ran for about 7 to 11 cycles. MiXCR, run by TCRdb on the 5' RACE reads, gives a single entry per CDR3 protein. The table includes approximately 1.5 million distinct CDR3 sequences, 30% to 35% detected once.

The genes are TRBV20-1 and TRBJ2-7; TRBD2 might be the D (6 bases). The specimen sequenced was blood. The TCR originated in a woman in her 30s in good health. The CDR3 bases are TGCAGTGCCCCATACGGGGGAGGCTACGAGCAGTACTTC. It specifies CSAPYGGGYEQYF.